One sample yielded the 17 T cell receptor beta chains listed below, sequenced in a study of tumor-infiltrating lymphocytes in primary liver carcinoma. Researchers generated TCR beta cDNA from around 510 ng of total RNA, relying on a constant-region primer. Modified slightly, ARM-PCR produced TCR beta libraries over three nested multiplex PCR rounds. TRBV1-TRBV30 forward and Cbeta reverse primers drove the first two approximately 10-cycle rounds. TCRdb fed the multiplex PCR reads into MiXCR, producing one record per CDR3 protein. This sample has around 81,000 distinct CDR3 sequences, with 70% to 80% found just once. Total RNA and DNA came together from roughly 20-30 mg of bulk tissue without cell sorting. Sequenced input: liver tumor tissue from sampling region 4. Subset denoted: tumor region T4, right-lateral pole. These receptors all come from a woman in her fifties or sixties with primary liver carcinoma and hepatitis B virus infection.

This clonotype was seen at least ten times. The chain carries TRBV14 and TRBJ1-1; TRBD1 matches at 10 bases. J gave up 8 bases and V 2 bases, and 5 bases lay outside the gene matches. CDR3 length equals 14 residues. Germline lookup yields CDR1 SGHDN and CDR2 FVKESK. CDR3 region: CASSQMTGGLEAFF. The DNA of the CDR3 is TGTGCCAGCAGCCAAATGACAGGGGGCTTGGAAGCTTTCTTT.

This clonotype has a count of ten or more. J is TRBJ2-3 and V is TRBV29-1; 14 bases line up with TRBD2. The CDR3 extends over 16 amino acids. Per the germline V gene, CDR1 is SQVTM and CDR2 is ANQGSEA. The J segment lost 6 bases and the V segment lost 4 bases, leaving 9 bases of the junction unmatched. CDR3 loop: CSVGAPGLAGVDTQYF. As DNA, the CDR3 is TGCAGCGTTGGAGCACCGGGACTAGCGGGAGTTGATACGCAGTATTTT.

This clonotype was seen once. A junction end diverges from the germline sequence, so it may reflect a read error. The V and J genes are TRBV28 and TRBJ2-1; D tentatively reads TRBD1 or TRBD2 (5 bases each). The germline V gene encodes CDR1 MDHEN and CDR2 SYDVKM. The CDR3 is 17 amino acids. The CDR3 loop is CASSLGTFVYSYNEQFF. The CDR3 coding sequence is TGTGCTAGCAGTTTAGGGACCTTTGTCTACTCCTACAATGAGCAGTTCTTC. The full variable domain, with the rest looked up from reference TRBV28 and TRBJ2-1, is DVKVTQSSRYLVKRTGEKVFLECVQDMDHENMFWYRQDPGLGLRLIYFSYDVKMKEKGDIPEGYSVSREKKERFSLILESASTNQTSMYLCASSLGTFVYSYNEQFFGPGTRLTVL.

The CDR3 loop is CANSLRVVGEAFF. In nucleotides, the CDR3 is TGTGCCAATAGCTTGAGAGTGGTCGGAGAAGCTTTCTTT. The rearrangement links TRBV11-2 to TRBJ1-1; D is ambiguous. There are 13 residues in the CDR3. V lost 10 bases and J lost 8, with 20 bases in between. Germline CDR1 and CDR2: SGHAT and FQNNGV.

By sample share, this clonotype is medium-sized (0.01 to 0.1%). V usage is TRBV11-2 and J usage is TRBJ1-2; tentatively, D is TRBD1 (5 bases). CDR1 is SGHAT, CDR2 FQNNGV, per germline. The CDR3 loop spans 12 amino acids. V was shortened by 9 bases and J by 5 bases, with 13 bases between the two germline ends. The CDR3 DNA follows: TGTGCCAGTTCCTCGAGGGGATATGGCTACACCTTC. Translated, it gives CASSSRGYGYTF.

This clonotype showed up many times. The CDR3 protein is CASSLRGWGYTF. As DNA, the CDR3 is TGTGCCAGCAGCCTGAGGGGATGGGGCTACACCTTC. The chain carries TRBV28 and TRBJ1-2; tentative D call: TRBD1 (5 bases). Germline CDR1 MDHEN, CDR2 SYDVKM. This CDR3 is built from 12 residues. V lost 6 bases to trimming and J lost 8 bases, with 13 bases between them.

The chain recombines TRBV20-1 with TRBJ2-5, with 7 nucleotides matching TRBD1. The CDR3 spans 13 residues. The V segment lost 3 bases and the J segment 4 bases; nucleotides outside the gene matches: 5. The germline V gene encodes CDR1 DFQATT and CDR2 SNEGSKA (reference sequence). Written as DNA, the CDR3 is TGCAGTGCTAGGTTGAACAGGGGAGAGACCCAGTACTTC. Translated, it gives CSARLNRGETQYF.

Comments on this clonotype: Germline is not matched at one junction end, which may reflect a read error. This chain connects TRBV28 to TRBJ2-5; TRBD2 might be the D (5 bases). This CDR3 has 14 amino acids. Germline CDR1 MDHEN, CDR2 SYDVKM. This chain's CDR3 is CANSLWPEEETQYF. Here the CDR3 DNA reads TGTGCCAACAGTTTATGGCCGGAGGAAGAGACCCAGTACTTC.

This clonotype showed up just once. This clone may be a read error of a much larger clone one base away. Written as DNA, the CDR3 is TGTGCCAGCAGCTTAGATGGGGGCCATATGCAGTATTTT. It specifies CASSLDGGHMQYF. The chain uses TRBV7-9 and TRBJ2-3; tentatively, D is TRBD1 (6 bases). This CDR3 is 13 amino acids long. Germline-derived CDR1 and CDR2 are SEHNR and FQNEAQ (reference sequence). With 1 base removed from V and 11 bases from J, the gap between germline ends came to 13 bases. The full variable domain, rest sourced from reference TRBV7-9 and TRBJ2-3, is DTGVSQNPRHKITKRGQNVTFRCDPISEHNRLYWYRQTLGQGPEFLTYFQNEAQLEKSRLLSDRFSAERPKGSFSTLEIQRTEQGDSAMYLCASSLDGGHMQYFGPGTRLTVL.

A word on this clonotype: This CDR3 is missing its conserved last phenylalanine or tryptophan, likely due to a read error. The chain is built from TRBV5-8 and TRBJ2-1, with 8 bases matching TRBD2. The CDR3 totals 13 residues. The germline V gene has CDR1 SGHTS and CDR2 YDEGEE. The CDR3 DNA reads as TGTGTCAGAGGGTCACTAGCGGACAATGAGCAGTTCTTA. It encodes CVRGSLADNEQFL.

Worth noting for this clonotype: Here the CDR3 omits its conserved ending phenylalanine or tryptophan, so a read error is the likely source. The DNA is omitted, as the CDR3 cannot be located on it reliably, and the CDR3 follows TCRdb's listing. V and J are TRBV6-6 and TRBJ2-2; no check of the table's D call, TRBD2, against the DNA was made. The CDR3 sequence runs 16 residues, both termini included. Germline-derived CDR1 and CDR2 are MNHNY and SVGAGI (reference sequence). This CDR3 reads CASSSKGLAETGELFL.

This clonotype showed up just once. Given the absence of the conserved phenylalanine or tryptophan at the CDR3 end, a read error is likely. The DNA is omitted, as the CDR3 cannot be located on it reliably, and the CDR3 follows TCRdb's listing. The genes are TRBV4-2 and TRBJ2-3; TRBD2 reflects the table's D call only, with no check against the DNA. The CDR3 totals 14 residues, both ends included. The germline V gene encodes CDR1 LGHNA and CDR2 YNFKEQ. CDR3 protein: CASSQVGHIDTQYY.

In its sample, this clonotype was seen once. One junction end disagrees with the germline gene, perhaps due to a read error. The chain links TRBV4-1 to TRBJ1-3; 9 bases are a match to TRBD1. CDR1 is MGHRA and CDR2 is YSYEKL in the germline V gene. This CDR3 is built from 18 residues. CDR3 loop: CASCPSGQGGLAGNTIYF. The CDR3 nucleotides read TGCGCCAGCTGCCCCTCGGGACAGGGAGGTTTGGCTGGGAACACCATATATTTT.

A remark on this clonotype: One end of the junction fails to match germline, which may point to a read error. The J gene is TRBJ2-1, the V gene TRBV4-2; TRBD2 agrees at 9 bases. Germline V gene sequence: CDR1 LGHNA, CDR2 YNFKEQ. The CDR3 is 16 residues long. The CDR3 loop is CVSSQDRASGMGEQLF. CDR3 bases: TGTGTCAGCAGCCAAGATAGGGCTAGCGGGATGGGTGAGCAGCTCTTC.

This clonotype has only a few counts. One junction end disagrees with the germline gene, perhaps due to a read error. The chain employs TRBV20-1 and TRBJ2-4; D unclear. Germline CDR1 reads DFQATT; CDR2 reads SNEGSKA (reference sequence). The CDR3 has 15 residues. CDR3 in DNA: TGCAGTGCTAGAGATTCGACTGACGCCAAAAACATTCGGTACTTC. Protein product: CSARDSTDAKNIRYF.

This chain uses TRBV4-2 with TRBJ2-7; 12 bases map to TRBD2. The CDR3 consists of 15 residues. Germline-derived CDR1 and CDR2 are LGHNA and YNFKEQ. Here the CDR3 reads CDNSLRLAGAYEQYV. CDR3 sequence (DNA): TGTGACAACAGCCTTAGACTAGCGGGAGCCTACGAGCAGTACGTC.

This clonotype came up a few times. Compared with germline, one end of the junction differs, possibly owing to a read error. The rearrangement uses TRBV4-2 and TRBJ2-7, with 8 bases lining up with TRBD2. Germline CDR1 and CDR2: LGHNA and YNFKEQ. CDR3 length: 20 residues. The CDR3 DNA reads as TGTGCTAGCAGCCCCTCGGTCGGCGGGAGGAAACCGGCTCCCCTCCACGAGCAGTACTTC. Translation gives CASSPSVGGRKPAPLHEQYF.